Each of the 15 T cell receptor beta chains below was sequenced from the same sample in a study of cytotoxic CD8 clonotypes in ibrutinib-treated CLL. Sequencing used immunoSEQ multiplex PCR; TCRdb keeps in-frame clones, though not all of them. The sample has some 200,000 clones, roughly 65% seen once. The sample was PBMCs, taken after 12 months of ibrutinib treatment. The receptors here all came from a human donor with chronic lymphocytic leukemia.

The chain is built from TRBV28 and TRBJ2-7; 8 bases agree with TRBD1. Germline V gene data show CDR1 as MDHEN and CDR2 as SYDVKM. The CDR3 runs 14 residues. Trimming took 5 bases from V and 3 from J; bases not matched to a gene: 6. CDR3: CASSLGQGRYEQYF. CDR3 sequence (DNA): TGTGCCAGCAGTCTCGGACAGGGCCGCTACGAGCAGTACTTC.

The J gene is TRBJ1-2, the V gene TRBV27, with 8 bases identical to TRBD1. The J segment lost 5 bases and the V segment lost 8 bases, leaving 13 bases of the junction unmatched. Germline CDR1 is MNHEY and CDR2 is SMNVEV (reference sequence). CDR3 length: 15 amino acids. As DNA, the CDR3 is TGTGCCAGCGCCTACAACGGACAGGGAGGATATGGCTACACCTTC. Its protein is CASAYNGQGGYGYTF.

The V gene is TRBV7-9, the J gene TRBJ1-1; no clear D. The CDR3 spans 13 residues. CDR1 and CDR2 (germline): SEHNR, FQNEAQ (reference sequence). V lost 5 bases, J lost 4 bases, and 11 bases lay in between. The CDR3 DNA sequence: TGTGCCAGCAGCCTTCACCAAGCCACTGAAGCTTTCTTT. Protein: CASSLHQATEAFF.

The chain employs TRBV2 and TRBJ1-2; no definite D call. CDR3 length: 13 residues. CDR1 is SNHLY, CDR2 FYNNEI, per germline. Trimming took off 5 bases at V and 2 bases at J, with 9 bases between the two ends. The CDR3 spells CASSRAGNYGYTF. The CDR3 DNA is TGTGCCAGCAGTCGGGCGGGGAACTATGGCTACACCTTC.

V gene TRBV5-4 combines with J gene TRBJ1-3, with no clear D. Trimming stripped 7 bases from V and 0 bases from J, with 20 bases between. CDR1 and CDR2 from the germline V gene are SGHNT and YYREEE (reference sequence). This CDR3 has 17 residues. CDR3 region: CASATNPRVNSGNTIYF. CDR3 coding DNA: TGTGCCAGCGCTACCAACCCTAGAGTCAACTCTGGAAACACCATATATTTT.

V usage is TRBV6-5 and J usage is TRBJ2-1; unclear D gene. Germline assignment: CDR1 MNHEY and CDR2 SVGAGI. The V gene lost 3 bases and the J gene lost 8 bases, with 14 bases spanning the gap. The CDR3 runs 14 residues. The CDR3: CASSYRVAGDEQFF. The CDR3 DNA reads as TGTGCCAGCAGTTATCGGGTAGCCGGCGATGAGCAGTTCTTC.

This clone has more than one count but fewer than ten. This chain links TRBV2 with TRBJ2-3, with D hard to call. The CDR3 contains 11 residues. Deletions cut 8 bases from V and 5 bases from J, with 8 bases between. Per the germline V gene, CDR1 is SNHLY and CDR2 is FYNNEI. The CDR3 DNA follows: TGTGCCAGCGTTCGCGTAGATACGCAGTATTTT. Its translation: CASVRVDTQYF.

This rearrangement joins TRBV5-4 to TRBJ2-5; D may be TRBD2 (6 bases). V lost 1 base and J 4 bases, leaving 11 bases between the germline ends. CDR1 and CDR2 from the germline V gene are SGHNT and YYREEE (reference sequence). The CDR3 extends over 14 amino acids. This CDR3 reads CASSLMAGGETQYF. The CDR3 DNA follows: TGTGCCAGCAGCTTGATGGCCGGGGGAGAGACCCAGTACTTC. The variable domain in full, completed from reference TRBV5-4 and TRBJ2-5, reads ETGVTQSPTHLIKTRGQQVTLRCSSQSGHNTVSWYQQALGQGPQFIFQYYREEENGRGNFPPRFSGLQFPNYSSELNVNALELDDSALYLCASSLMAGGETQYFGPGTRLLVL.

About this clone itself: Other DNA sequences in this sample translate to the same CDR3. Here the CDR3 reads CASSLTSGSTDTQYF. In nucleotides, the CDR3 is TGTGCCAGCAGTCTCACTAGCGGCAGCACAGATACGCAGTATTTT. The chain links TRBV6-5 to TRBJ2-3; 8 bases line up with TRBD2. CDR1 and CDR2 from the germline V gene are MNHEY and SVGAGI. CDR3 length: 15 residues. V dropped 5 bases and J dropped 0; count of bases not matched to a gene: 4.

The chain is built from TRBV28 and TRBJ1-2, with a possible D match to TRBD1 (5 bases). The CDR3 length is 16 residues. V lost 1 base, J lost 5 bases, and 17 bases lay in between. Germline V CDR1 and CDR2: MDHEN, SYDVKM. In DNA form, the CDR3 reads TGTGCCAGCAGTTTATTCCAGGGAGTGAAGTGGTATGGCTACACCTTC. Amino acid sequence: CASSLFQGVKWYGYTF.

V usage is TRBV5-6 and J usage is TRBJ2-3; 9 bases are a match to TRBD1. The CDR3 length is 14 residues. Germline assignment: CDR1 SGHDT and CDR2 YYEEEE. V trimming: 6 bases; J trimming: 5 bases; junction bases outside the gene matches: 7. CDR3 bases: TGTGCCAGCACCCGACAGGGGGTGTTAGATACGCAGTATTTT. This sequence encodes CASTRQGVLDTQYF. The entire variable domain, with the rest obtained from reference TRBV5-6 and TRBJ2-3, is as follows: DAGVTQSPTHLIKTRGQQVTLRCSPKSGHDTVSWYQQALGQGPQFIFQYYEEEERQRGNFPDRFSGHQFPNYSSELNVNALLLGDSALYLCASTRQGVLDTQYFGPGTRLTVL.

This clone was counted a few times. The chain combines TRBV28 with TRBJ1-1, with D possibly matching TRBD1 (5 bases). The V gene's germline CDR1 is MDHEN and CDR2 SYDVKM. The CDR3 runs to 14 residues. V gave up 10 bases and J gave up 7 bases, with 22 bases separating them. CDR3 sequence: CATALGLRRGEAFF. The CDR3 coding sequence is TGTGCCACCGCTTTGGGCCTCCGGAGGGGTGAAGCTTTCTTT.

The chain uses TRBV27 and TRBJ2-3; tentative D call: TRBD1 (5 bases). The ends were cut back, 7 bases at V and 4 bases at J, with 15 bases in the middle. The CDR3 extends over 14 amino acids. The germline CDR1 and CDR2 sequences are MNHEY and SMNVEV (reference sequence). Written as DNA, the CDR3 is TGTGCCAGCAAATGGGCTCGCAGGGCAGATACGCAGTATTTT. Encoded protein: CASKWARRADTQYF.

The chain uses TRBV9 and TRBJ1-3, with no clear D. Trimming took 4 bases from V and 2 from J, leaving 4 bases between them. From germline, CDR1 is SGDLS and CDR2 YYNGEE. The CDR3 contains 12 residues. CDR3 in DNA: TGTGCCAGCAGCCCTACTGGAAACACCATATATTTT. Encoded protein: CASSPTGNTIYF.

CDR3 sequence reads: CASSLGGALLGEQYF. The CDR3 DNA reads as TGTGCCAGCAGCTTAGGCGGAGCCCTACTAGGAGAGCAGTACTTC. The rearrangement uses TRBV7-2 and TRBJ2-7, with a possible D match to TRBD2 (5 bases). Germline lookup yields CDR1 SGHTA and CDR2 FQGNSA. The CDR3 runs to 15 residues. V was clipped by 1 base and J by 7 bases, with 17 bases between them.